Given below is one T cell receptor beta chain in context. Its antigen is as yet unknown. The data stem from a study of T cell repertoires in ileal Crohn's disease. Study-level points and caveats: Endoscopic recurrence occurred in every patient whose clonality exceeded 26.8%.

The time point: neoterminal ileum biopsy at postoperative endoscopy, about 6 months after surgery. The CDR3 is made up of 14 amino acids. The V and J ends lost 6 bases and 2 bases, in that order; junction bases with no gene match: 6. The germline V gene encodes CDR1 MNHEY and CDR2 SMNVEV (reference sequence). Data came from immunoSEQ multiplex PCR; TCRdb stores just in-frame clones and leaves some out. The table lists about 11,000 clones, over 55% of them singletons. J is TRBJ2-5 and V is TRBV27; 7 nucleotides align to TRBD1. The source material was ileal tissue. The receptor comes from an adult with Crohn's disease. The CDR3 nucleotides are TGTGCCAGCAGGAGGACAGGTATACAAGAGACCCAGTACTTC. This gives the protein CASRRTGIQETQYF.